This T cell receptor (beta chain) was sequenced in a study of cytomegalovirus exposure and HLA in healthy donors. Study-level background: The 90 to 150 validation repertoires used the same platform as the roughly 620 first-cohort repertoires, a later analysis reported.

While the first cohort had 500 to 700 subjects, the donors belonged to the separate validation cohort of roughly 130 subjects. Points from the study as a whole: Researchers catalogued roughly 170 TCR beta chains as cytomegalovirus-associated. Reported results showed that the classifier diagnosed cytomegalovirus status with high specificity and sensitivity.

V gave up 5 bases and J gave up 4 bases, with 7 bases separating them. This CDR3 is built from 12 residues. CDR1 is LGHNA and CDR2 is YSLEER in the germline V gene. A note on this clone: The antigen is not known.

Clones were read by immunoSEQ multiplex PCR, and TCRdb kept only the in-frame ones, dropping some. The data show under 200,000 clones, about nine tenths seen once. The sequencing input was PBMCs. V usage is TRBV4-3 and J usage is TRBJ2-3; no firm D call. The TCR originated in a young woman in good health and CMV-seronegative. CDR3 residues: CASSYRSDTQYF. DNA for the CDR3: TGCGCCAGCAGCTACCGTTCAGATACGCAGTATTTT.